These T cell receptor beta chains were read from a single sample in a study of shared clonotypes between healthy human individuals. This table comes from immunoSEQ multiplex PCR, and its TCRdb copy is limited to in-frame clones, with some not included. The sample shows around 200,000 clones, approximately 60% of them seen only once. The sample taken for sequencing was memory CD4+ T cells sorted from blood. The receptors were sampled from a man aged 30 to 45 in good health. CDR3s include the opening cysteine and the closing phenylalanine or tryptophan. A D gene is named only where the DNA matches it firmly. Only part of the rows carry a size: once, few, many, or a class if the clone is expanded.

NA	TRBD2	TRBV5-6	TRBJ2-7	CASSGGLAGTWDEQYF	TGTGCCAGCAGCGGGGGACTAGCGGGGACCTGGGACGAGCAGTACTTC
NA	NA	TRBV11-2	TRBJ2-3	CASSPGTSTDTQYF	TGTGCCAGCAGCCCCGGGACTAGCACAGATACGCAGTATTTT
NA	NA	TRBV30	TRBJ2-3	CAWSFSGAPTDTQYF	TGTGCCTGGAGTTTCTCGGGCGCCCCCACAGATACGCAGTATTTT
NA	NA	TRBV10-2	TRBJ2-7	CASSYDSAYEQYF	TGCGCCAGCTCATACGACTCGGCCTACGAGCAGTACTTC
NA	TRBD1	TRBV29-1	TRBJ2-7	CSAGQAYEQYF	TGCAGCGCTGGACAGGCCTACGAGCAGTACTTC
NA	NA	TRBV29-1	TRBJ2-7	CSVNLAHSYEQYF	TGCAGCGTTAATCTAGCGCACTCCTACGAGCAGTACTTC
once	TRBD2	TRBV7-2	TRBJ2-5	CASSLAGAGGQETQYF	TGTGCCAGCAGCTTAGCGGGGGCGGGAGGGCAGGAGACCCAGTACTTC
NA	NA	TRBV5-1	TRBJ1-1	CASSLTGLNTEAFF	TGCGCCAGCAGTTTGACCGGGCTGAACACTGAAGCTTTCTTT
once	NA	TRBV28	TRBJ2-3	CASSWPSQYF	TGTGCCAGCAGTTGGCCGTCTCAGTATTTT
NA	NA	TRBV27	TRBJ1-1	CASSLFTEAFF	TGTGCCAGCAGTTTGTTCACTGAAGCTTTCTTT
NA	NA	TRBV11-3	TRBJ2-1	CASSLARLNEQFF	TGTGCCAGCAGCTTAGCGCGGCTCAATGAGCAGTTCTTC
NA	NA	TRBV11-1	TRBJ2-1	CASSYQGPWGSEQFF	TGTGCCAGCAGCTACCAGGGCCCCTGGGGGAGTGAGCAGTTCTTC
NA	TRBD2	TRBV7-8	TRBJ2-1	CASSPPVGTSGRRNEQFF	TGTGCCAGCAGCCCCCCGGTAGGGACTAGCGGGAGGAGGAATGAGCAGTTCTTC
NA	NA	TRBV14	TRBJ2-1	CASSQVVSLGEQFF	TGTGCCAGCAGCCAAGTGGTGTCATTGGGTGAGCAGTTCTTC
NA	NA	TRBV27	TRBJ2-7	CASSRDHSYEQYF	TGTGCCAGCAGTCGGGACCACTCCTACGAGCAGTACTTC
NA	TRBD1	TRBV9	TRBJ2-6	CASSVGGEGAAGANVLTF	TGTGCCAGCAGCGTAGGTGGAGAGGGGGCGGCTGGGGCCAACGTCCTGACTTTC
NA	NA	TRBV7-2	TRBJ2-1	CASSLTWVDEQFF	TGTGCCAGCAGCTTAACGTGGGTCGATGAGCAGTTCTTC
NA	NA	TRBV30	TRBJ1-1	CAWSETGLGAFF	TGTGCCTGGAGTGAGACAGGCCTGGGGGCTTTCTTT
NA	NA	TRBV6-1	TRBJ2-7	CASSGRTAPRAHEQYF	TGTGCCAGCAGTGGACGAACGGCCCCCCGAGCCCACGAGCAGTACTTC
once	NA	TRBV7-9	TRBJ1-4	CASSMGQINEKLFF	TGTGCCAGCAGCATGGGCCAGATTAATGAAAAACTGTTTTTT
NA	TRBD2	TRBV5-4	TRBJ2-7	CASSLVRTSGSYEQYF	TGTGCCAGCAGCTTGGTGCGGACTAGCGGGTCCTACGAGCAGTACTTC
NA	NA	TRBV5-5	TRBJ2-5	CASSHHTGSVETQYF	TGTGCCAGCAGCCACCACACAGGGTCAGTGGAGACCCAGTACTTC
many	NA	TRBV6-4	TRBJ2-3	CASSEGARETDTQYF	TGTGCCAGCAGTGAGGGGGCGCGGGAGACAGATACGCAGTATTTT
NA	NA	TRBV6-5	TRBJ2-4	CASSYSIGRVRYF	TGTGCCAGCAGTTACTCGATAGGAAGGGTTAGGTACTTC
few	TRBD2	TRBV11-2	TRBJ2-1	CASSETSEYDNEQFF	TGTGCCAGCAGCGAGACTAGCGAATACGACAATGAGCAGTTCTTC
NA	NA	TRBV11-3	TRBJ2-1	CASSLMTDNEQFF	TGTGCCAGCAGCTTAATGACCGACAATGAGCAGTTCTTC
NA	NA	TRBV20-1	TRBJ1-1	CSAIMNTEAFF	TGCAGTGCTATAATGAACACTGAAGCTTTCTTT